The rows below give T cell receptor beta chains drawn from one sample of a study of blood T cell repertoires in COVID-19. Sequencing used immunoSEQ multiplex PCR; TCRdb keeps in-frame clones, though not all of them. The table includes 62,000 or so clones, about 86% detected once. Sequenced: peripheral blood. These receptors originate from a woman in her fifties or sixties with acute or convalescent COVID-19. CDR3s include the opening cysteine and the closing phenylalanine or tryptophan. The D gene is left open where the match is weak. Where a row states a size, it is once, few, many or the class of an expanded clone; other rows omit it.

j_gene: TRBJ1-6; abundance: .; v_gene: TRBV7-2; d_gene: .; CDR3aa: CASSLGGGNSPLHF; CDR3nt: TGTGCCAGCAGCCTCGGGGGTGGTAATTCACCCCTCCACTTT
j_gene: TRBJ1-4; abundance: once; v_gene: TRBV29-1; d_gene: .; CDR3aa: CSVKDSPTNEKLFF; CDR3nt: TGCAGCGTTAAGGACAGCCCAACTAATGAAAAACTGTTTTTT
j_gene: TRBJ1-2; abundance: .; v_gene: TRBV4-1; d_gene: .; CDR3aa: CASSQVPGGTPPNYGYTF; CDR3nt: TGCGCCAGCAGCCAAGTCCCGGGAGGTACCCCCCCTAACTATGGCTACACCTTC
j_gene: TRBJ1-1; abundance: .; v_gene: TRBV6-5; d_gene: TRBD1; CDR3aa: CASIRQGFRGTEAFF; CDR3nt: TGTGCCAGCATTCGACAGGGGTTCAGGGGCACTGAAGCTTTCTTT
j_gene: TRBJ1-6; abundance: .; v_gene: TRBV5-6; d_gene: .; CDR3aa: CASSSVDIRDGSPLHF; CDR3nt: TGTGCCAGCAGCTCGGTGGACATCCGTGATGGTTCACCCCTCCACTTT
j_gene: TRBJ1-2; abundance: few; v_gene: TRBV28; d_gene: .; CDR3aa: CASSLSDLFNYGYTF; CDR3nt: TGTGCCAGCAGTTTATCGGACTTATTTAACTATGGCTACACCTTC
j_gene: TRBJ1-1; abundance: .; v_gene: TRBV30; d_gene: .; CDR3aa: CAWRGQNTEAFF; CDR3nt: TGTGCCTGGCGAGGTCAGAACACTGAAGCTTTCTTT
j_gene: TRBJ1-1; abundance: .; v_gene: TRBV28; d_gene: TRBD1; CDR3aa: CASSGPGTGGGFGTEAFF; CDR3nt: TGTGCCAGCAGTGGACCCGGGACAGGGGGCGGATTCGGCACTGAAGCTTTCTTT
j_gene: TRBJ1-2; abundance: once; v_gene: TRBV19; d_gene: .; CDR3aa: CASSWGTDSRSNYGYTF; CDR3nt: TGTGCCAGTAGTTGGGGGACTGACAGTAGATCTAACTATGGCTACACCTTC
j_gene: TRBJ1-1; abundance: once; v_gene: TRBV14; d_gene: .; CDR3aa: CASSQDRGEGNTEAFF; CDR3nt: TGTGCCAGCAGCCAAGATCGGGGGGAGGGAAACACTGAAGCTTTCTTT
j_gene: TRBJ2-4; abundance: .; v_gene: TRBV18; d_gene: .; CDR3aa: CASSPQSSLVAKNIQYF; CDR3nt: TGTGCCAGCTCACCACAGTCTAGCCTTGTAGCCAAAAACATTCAGTACTTC
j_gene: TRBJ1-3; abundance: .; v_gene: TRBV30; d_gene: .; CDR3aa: CAWSVLSPNSGNTIYF; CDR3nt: TGTGCCTGGAGTGTACTATCTCCGAACTCTGGAAACACCATATATTTT
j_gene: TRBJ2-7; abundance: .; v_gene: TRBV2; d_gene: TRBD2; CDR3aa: CASSEDFGRAYEQYF; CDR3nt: TGTGCCAGCAGTGAAGATTTTGGGAGGGCCTACGAGCAGTACTTC
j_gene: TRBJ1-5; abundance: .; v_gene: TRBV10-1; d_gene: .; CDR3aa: CASSGKGGLRLLNQPQHF; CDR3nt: TGCGCCAGCAGTGGAAAGGGCGGACTTCGGCTGCTCAATCAGCCCCAGCATTTT
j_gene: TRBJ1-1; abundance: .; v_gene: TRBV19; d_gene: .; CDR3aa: CASSMKGDTEAFF; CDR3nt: TGTGCCAGTAGTATGAAGGGGGACACTGAAGCTTTCTTT
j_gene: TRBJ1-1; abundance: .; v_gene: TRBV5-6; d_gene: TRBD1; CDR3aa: CASSKGQFANTEAFF; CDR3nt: TGTGCCAGCAGTAAGGGACAGTTCGCGAACACTGAAGCTTTCTTT
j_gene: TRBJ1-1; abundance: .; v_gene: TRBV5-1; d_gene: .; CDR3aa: CASSLAAGTEAFF; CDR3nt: TGCGCCAGCAGCTTGGCGGCAGGCACTGAAGCTTTCTTT
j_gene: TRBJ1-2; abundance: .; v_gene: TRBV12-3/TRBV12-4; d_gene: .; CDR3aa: CASSSRDLGYTF; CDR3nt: TGTGCCAGCAGTTCTCGAGACTTGGGCTACACCTTC
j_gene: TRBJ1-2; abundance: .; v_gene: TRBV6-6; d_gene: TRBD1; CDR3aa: CASTGTGPNYGYTF; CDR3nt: TGTGCCAGCACCGGGACAGGGCCTAACTATGGCTACACCTTC
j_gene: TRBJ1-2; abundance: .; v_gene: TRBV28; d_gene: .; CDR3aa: CATTAQQGWGNYGYTF; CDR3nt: TGTGCCACCACGGCCCAACAGGGATGGGGAAACTATGGCTACACCTTC
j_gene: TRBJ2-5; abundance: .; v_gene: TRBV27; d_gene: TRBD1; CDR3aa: CASSLSWTGETQYF; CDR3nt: TGTGCCAGCAGTTTATCCTGGACAGGAGAGACCCAGTACTTC
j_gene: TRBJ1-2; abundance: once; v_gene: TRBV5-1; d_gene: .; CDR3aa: CASSLEGGSYYGYTF; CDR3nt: TGCGCCAGCAGCTTGGAGGGAGGAAGCTACTATGGCTACACCTTC
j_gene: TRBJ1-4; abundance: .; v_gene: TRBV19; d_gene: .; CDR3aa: CASSIVDGAEKLFF; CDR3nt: TGTGCCAGTAGTATAGTTGACGGAGCGGAGAAACTGTTTTTT
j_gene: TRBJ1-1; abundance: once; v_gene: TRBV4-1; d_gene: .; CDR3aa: CASSQGVWGGTEAFF; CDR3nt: TGCGCCAGCAGCCAAGGCGTATGGGGAGGCACTGAAGCTTTCTTT
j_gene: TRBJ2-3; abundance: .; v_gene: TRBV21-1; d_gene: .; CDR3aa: CASSEMSGGAIDTQYF; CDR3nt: TGTGCCAGCAGCGAAATGAGCGGGGGGGCAATAGATACGCAGTATTTT
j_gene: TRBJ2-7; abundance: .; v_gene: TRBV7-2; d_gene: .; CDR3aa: CASSLGPPSSYEQYF; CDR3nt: TGTGCCAGCAGCTTAGGACCCCCTAGCTCCTACGAGCAGTACTTC
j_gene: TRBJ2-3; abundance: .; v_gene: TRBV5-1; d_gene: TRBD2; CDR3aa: CASRPGTSSLLTDTQYF; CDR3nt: TGCGCCAGCAGACCCGGGACTAGCTCACTACTCACAGATACGCAGTATTTT
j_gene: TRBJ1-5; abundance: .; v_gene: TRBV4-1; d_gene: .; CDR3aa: CASSQGGRSGEYQPQHF; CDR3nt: TGCGCCAGCAGCCAAGGAGGGCGGTCAGGGGAATACCAGCCCCAGCATTTT
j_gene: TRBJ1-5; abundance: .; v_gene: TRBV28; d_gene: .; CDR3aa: CASTPAGADKPQHF; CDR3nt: TGTGCCAGCACCCCGGCGGGGGCCGATAAGCCCCAGCATTTT
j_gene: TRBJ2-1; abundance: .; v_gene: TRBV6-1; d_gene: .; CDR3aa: CASSESSYNEQFF; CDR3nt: TGTGCCAGCAGTGAGTCCTCTTACAATGAGCAGTTCTTC
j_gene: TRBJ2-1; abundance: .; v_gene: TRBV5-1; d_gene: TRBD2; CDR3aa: CASSFSGTTYNEQFF; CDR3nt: TGCGCCAGCAGCTTTAGCGGGACAACCTACAATGAGCAGTTCTTC
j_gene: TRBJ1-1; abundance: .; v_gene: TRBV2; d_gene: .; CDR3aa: CASSDYGNTEAFF; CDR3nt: TGTGCCAGCAGTGATTACGGGAACACTGAAGCTTTCTTT
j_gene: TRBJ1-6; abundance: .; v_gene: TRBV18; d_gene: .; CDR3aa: CASSPTRGWNSPLHF; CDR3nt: TGTGCCAGCTCACCGACAAGGGGCTGGAATTCACCCCTCCACTTT
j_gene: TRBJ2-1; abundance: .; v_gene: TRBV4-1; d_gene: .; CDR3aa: CASSQESRGAKNEQFF; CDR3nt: TGCGCCAGCAGCCAAGAGTCCCGCGGGGCCAAGAATGAGCAGTTCTTC
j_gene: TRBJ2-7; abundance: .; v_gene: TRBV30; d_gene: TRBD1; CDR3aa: CAWSPQGVSYEQYF; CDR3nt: TGTGCCTGGAGCCCACAGGGGGTCTCCTACGAGCAGTACTTC
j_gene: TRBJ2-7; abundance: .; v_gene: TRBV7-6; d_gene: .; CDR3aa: CASSPLDWVSYEQYF; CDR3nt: TGTGCCAGCAGTCCTTTGGACTGGGTTAGCTACGAGCAGTACTTC
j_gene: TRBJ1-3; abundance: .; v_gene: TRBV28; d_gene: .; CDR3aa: CASTPRGQEFIGNTIYF; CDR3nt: TGTGCCAGCACCCCCCGCGGGCAGGAATTCATTGGAAACACCATATATTTT
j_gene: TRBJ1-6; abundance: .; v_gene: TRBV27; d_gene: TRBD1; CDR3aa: CASSDRGLSYNSPLHF; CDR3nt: TGTGCCAGCTCCGACAGGGGACTCTCCTATAATTCACCCCTCCACTTT
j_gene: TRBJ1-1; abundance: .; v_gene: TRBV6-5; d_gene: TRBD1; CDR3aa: CASSLQGDTEAFF; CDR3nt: TGTGCCAGCAGTTTACAGGGGGATACTGAAGCTTTCTTT
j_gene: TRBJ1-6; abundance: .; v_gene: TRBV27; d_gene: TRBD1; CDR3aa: CASRLDRGHRNSPLHF; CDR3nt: TGTGCCAGCAGATTGGACAGGGGGCATCGGAATTCACCCCTCCACTTT
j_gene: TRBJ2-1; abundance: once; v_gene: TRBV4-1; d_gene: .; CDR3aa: CASSQDLRTPGSEQFF; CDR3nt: TGCGCCAGCAGCCAAGATCTGCGGACACCGGGTAGTGAGCAGTTCTTC